These 9 T cell receptor beta chains came from one sample sequenced in a study of blood T cell repertoires in COVID-19 (TCRdb year 2020). The library was generated by the immunoSEQ multiplex PCR assay. TCRdb took over this immuneACCESS table, retaining in-frame rearrangements with V and J assigned. Such tables are incomplete; in checked studies, under half of the missing clones stem from an unresolved V gene, and the remainder is unexplained. This sample lists about 70,000 clones; roughly 79% were detected once. Clones ranked in the top ten supply around 21% of the sample. The sample comprised peripheral blood. Every receptor here comes from a man between 65 and 79 years old with acute or convalescent COVID-19.

This clone was seen more than once but under ten times. V and J are TRBV11-2 and TRBJ2-7; 7 bases match TRBD1. The CDR3 length is 13 residues. The junction had 3 bases not matched to a gene; V was cut back by 4 bases and J by 3 bases. From germline, CDR1 is SGHAT and CDR2 FQNNGV. CDR3 residues: CASSWAGGYEQYF. In nucleotides, the CDR3 is TGTGCCAGCAGCTGGGCAGGGGGCTACGAGCAGTACTTC.

This clone was picked up a small number of times. This rearrangement joins TRBV4-3 to TRBJ2-2, with D unclear. The length of the CDR3 is 15 residues. V was pared by 1 base and J by 4 bases, with 10 bases between. CDR1 LGHNA and CDR2 YSLEER come from the germline V gene. The DNA of the CDR3 is TGCGCCAGCAGCCAAGGTTTACTTCTCACCGGGGAGCTGTTTTTT. Translation gives CASSQGLLLTGELFF.

The chain uses TRBV21-1 and TRBJ2-7; the table's D gene call, TRBD2, was not cross checked with the DNA. TRBV21-1 is noted as a pseudogene. CDR3 size: 22 residues. CDR3 in amino acids: CASSKSGTSGKELNTYSYEQYF. CDR3 coding DNA: TGTGCCAGCAGCAAGTCCGGGACTAGCGGGAAGGAGCTTAATACCTACTCCTACGAGCAGTACTTC.

The chain has TRBV10-1 and TRBJ2-5, with 11 bases that match TRBD2. This CDR3 is 16 amino acids long. The V gene end was trimmed by 3 bases and the J gene end by 2 bases; junction bases not matched to a gene: 5. Germline CDR1 and CDR2: WNHNN and SYGVQD (reference sequence). CDR3 nucleotide sequence: TGCGCCAGCAGTGAAGGGGGGACTAGCGGACAAGAGACCCAGTACTTC. As protein: CASSEGGTSGQETQYF.

The chain has TRBV6-1 and TRBJ2-3, with a weak D call TRBD2 (7 bases). This CDR3 has 20 amino acids. Trimming pared 1 base from V and 4 bases from J, leaving 27 bases between. The germline V gene has CDR1 MNHNS and CDR2 SASEGT. The CDR3 is CASSEVLGGARTRGADTQYF. CDR3 nucleotides: TGTGCCAGCAGTGAAGTATTGGGGGGGGCCAGGACTAGGGGCGCAGATACGCAGTATTTT.

This chain joins TRBV28 and TRBJ1-1; a possible D gene is TRBD1 (6 bases). CDR3 length equals 15 residues. The germline V gene encodes CDR1 MDHEN and CDR2 SYDVKM. Between the trimmed V and J ends, which lost 7 bases and 1 base, there was a span of 16 bases. The CDR3 reads CASTPWTDGNTEAFF. DNA for the CDR3: TGTGCCAGCACCCCCTGGACAGACGGGAACACTGAAGCTTTCTTT. Filled out from reference TRBV28 and TRBJ1-1, the complete variable domain reads DVKVTQSSRYLVKRTGEKVFLECVQDMDHENMFWYRQDPGLGLRLIYFSYDVKMKEKGDIPEGYSVSREKKERFSLILESASTNQTSMYLCASTPWTDGNTEAFFGQGTRLTVV.

The CDR3 DNA is TGTGCCAGCAGCTTAACGACAGACTCTGGAAACACCATATATTTT. This sequence encodes CASSLTTDSGNTIYF. The rearrangement uses TRBV7-3 and TRBJ1-3; D possibly corresponds to TRBD1 (5 bases). This CDR3 has 15 residues. Trimming stripped 0 bases from V and 0 bases from J, with 6 bases between. The germline CDR1 and CDR2 sequences are SGHTA and FQGTGA.

This clone was seen only a few times. Different DNA sequences within this sample yield the same CDR3. The chain uses TRBV9 and TRBJ2-2; unclear D gene. This CDR3 is 15 amino acids long. The V gene's germline CDR1 is SGDLS and CDR2 YYNGEE. Between the trimmed V and J ends, which lost 0 bases and 3 bases, there was a span of 9 bases. The CDR3 coding sequence is TGTGCCAGCAGCGTAGGGGCCGGTCACACCGGGGAGCTGTTTTTT. It translates to CASSVGAGHTGELFF. The whole variable domain, filled in from reference TRBV9 and TRBJ2-2, reads DSGVTQTPKHLITATGQRVTLRCSPRSGDLSVYWYQQSLDQGLQFLIQYYNGEERAKGNILERFSAQQFPDLHSELNLSSLELGDSALYFCASSVGAGHTGELFFGEGSRLTVL.

The chain links TRBV11-3 to TRBJ2-1, with TRBD2 matching 10 bases. This CDR3 spans 18 amino acids. From germline, CDR1 is SGHNT and CDR2 YENEEA. V lost 0 bases to trimming and J lost 7 bases; unmatched junction nucleotides: 12. The CDR3 DNA is TGTGCCAGCAGCTTAGATCGACCACTAGCGGGAATGGAGAATGAGCAGTTCTTC. Its translation is CASSLDRPLAGMENEQFF. Based on the CDR3 plus reference TRBV11-3 and TRBJ2-1, the full variable domain is EAGVVQSPRYKIIEKKQPVAFWCNPISGHNTLYWYLQNLGQGPELLIRYENEEAVDDSQLPKDRFSAERLKGVDSTLKIQPAELGDSAVYLCASSLDRPLAGMENEQFFGPGTRLTVL.